This TCR beta chain was sequenced in a study of cytotoxic CD8 clonotypes in ibrutinib-treated CLL (TCRdb year 2021). In the study overall: In this cohort, approximately 14 patients were treatment-naive and ten to eleven were relapsed/refractory, while under 18 had unmutated IGHV. Samples averaged approximately 240,000 productive templates and tens of thousands of productive rearrangements. Of the approximately 87 people in the trial, 25 to 30 had longitudinal samples available. Responses were partial in roughly 24 patients and complete in 2; after median approximately 69 months follow-up, around 15 stayed in remission and approximately twelve progressed. Cryopreserved peripheral blood mononuclear cells were obtained prior to treatment, at the time of response, and at either disease progression or sustained remission. Response samples were obtained after a median of roughly eleven months of treatment, with a range of roughly 6 to 36 months. Findings and caveats that apply to the study as a whole: Clonality rose at ibrutinib response, remained stable during sustained remission, and dropped back toward baseline at progression. Sampling times were not matched between sustained-remission and progressing patients, and lymph node repertoires were not studied. At baseline, clonality was higher than in age-matched healthy donors and showed a strong correlation with circulating CD8+ T-cell counts. Public clonotypes were found to be uncommon and were observed to contract or remain stable during treatment; the increase in clonality was shown to reflect expansion of private clonotypes at ibrutinib response.

V drops 0 bases and J drops 5 bases, leaving 11 bases in between. Reading the germline V gene (reference sequence) gives CDR1 SGHNT and CDR2 YYREEE. The CDR3 holds 14 amino acids from the cysteine to the phenylalanine. CDR3 DNA only is kept here, 42 bases in frame from base 1. Each clonotype received, on average, 10x coverage in deep resolution sequencing performed on a MiSeq, where the target depth lay between 1 in 1 million and 1 in 200,000 T cells. The immunoSEQ hsTCRB Kit was used to generate TCR beta libraries. The authors' analysis ran thus. ImmunoSEQ Data Assistant and ImmunoSEQ Analyzer were used for data analysis, and V, D and J genes were assigned according to IMGT definitions. Clonality was computed as one minus normalized Shannon entropy of productive rearrangement frequencies, ranging from 0 to 1. Only overrepresented clonotypes making up at least 0.05% of each patient's repertoire were included in the public clonotype analysis. Repertoires from about a dozen age-matched healthy donors in immuneACCESS were used as clonality controls. Drawn from immuneACCESS, this table holds only the in-frame rearrangements with V and J called that TCRdb kept. Clones are partly lost; checked studies trace under half to an unresolved V gene and leave the rest unexplained. V and J calls and clone size are as listed in that table; D and trimming were resolved from the DNA. The sample table shows some 300,000 clones, and almost 80% are seen once. Roughly 7% of the sample is in the top ten clones.

For TCR beta library preparation, approximately 1.8 micrograms of genomic DNA was extracted from cryopreserved PBMCs. Longitudinal blood samples from CLL patients on ibrutinib monotherapy underwent high-throughput TCR beta sequencing. Patients were enrolled in a phase 2 open-label single-center ibrutinib monotherapy trial. About this clone: Its binding antigen is unknown. No quality values exist for individual bases; no much larger clone is one base distant.

The receptor comes from a human donor with chronic lymphocytic leukemia. The chain is encoded by TRBV5-4 joined to TRBJ2-5, with a weak D call of TRBD2 (5 bases match). The specimen comprised PBMCs, sampled before ibrutinib treatment. The DNA sequence is TGTGCCAGCAGCTTGGGCACGCGGGTGGAGACCCAGTACTTC. Translated, it reads CASSLGTRVETQYF.